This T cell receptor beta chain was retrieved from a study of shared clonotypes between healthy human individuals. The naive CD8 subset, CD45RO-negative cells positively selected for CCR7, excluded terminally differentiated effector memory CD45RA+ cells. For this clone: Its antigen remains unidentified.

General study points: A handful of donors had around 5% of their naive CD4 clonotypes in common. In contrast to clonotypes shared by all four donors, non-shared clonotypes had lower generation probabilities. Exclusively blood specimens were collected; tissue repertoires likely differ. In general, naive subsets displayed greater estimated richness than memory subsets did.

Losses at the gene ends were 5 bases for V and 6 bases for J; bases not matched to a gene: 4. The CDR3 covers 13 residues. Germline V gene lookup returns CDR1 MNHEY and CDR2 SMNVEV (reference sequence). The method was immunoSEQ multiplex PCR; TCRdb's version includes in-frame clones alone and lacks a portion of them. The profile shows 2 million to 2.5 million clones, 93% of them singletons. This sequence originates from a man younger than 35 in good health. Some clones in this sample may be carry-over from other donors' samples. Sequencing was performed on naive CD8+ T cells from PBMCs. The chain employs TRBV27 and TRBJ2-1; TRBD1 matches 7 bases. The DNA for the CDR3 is TGTGCCAGCAGTATCCGGGACAGCAATGAGCAGTTCTTC. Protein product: CASSIRDSNEQFF.